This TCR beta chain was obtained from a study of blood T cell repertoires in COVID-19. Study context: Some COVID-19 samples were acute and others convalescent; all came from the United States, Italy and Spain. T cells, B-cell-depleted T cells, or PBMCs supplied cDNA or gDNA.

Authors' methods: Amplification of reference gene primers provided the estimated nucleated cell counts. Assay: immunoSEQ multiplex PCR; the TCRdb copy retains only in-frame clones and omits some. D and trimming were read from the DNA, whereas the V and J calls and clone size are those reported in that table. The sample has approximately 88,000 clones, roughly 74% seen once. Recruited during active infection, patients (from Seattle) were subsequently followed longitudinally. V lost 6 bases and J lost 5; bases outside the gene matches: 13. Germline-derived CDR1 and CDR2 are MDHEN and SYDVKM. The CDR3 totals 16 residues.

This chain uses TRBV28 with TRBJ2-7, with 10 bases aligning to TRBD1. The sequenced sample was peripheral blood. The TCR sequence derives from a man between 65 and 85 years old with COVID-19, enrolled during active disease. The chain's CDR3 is CASSRKKTGGGDEQYF. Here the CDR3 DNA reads TGTGCCAGCAGCAGGAAGAAGACAGGGGGCGGGGACGAGCAGTACTTC.